This T cell receptor beta chain was documented in a study of T cell responses to AZD1222 COVID-19 vaccine. Sequenced by immunoSEQ multiplex PCR; TCRdb stores in-frame clones only, minus some. The table shows some 120,000 clones, with approximately 93% occurring only once. Of note for this clone: Its antigen is not known.

The CDR3 runs 11 residues. V shed 6 bases and J shed 6 bases, with 9 bases lying between them. Findings and limits, study-wide: Nearly half of spike-specific TCRs reportedly go after variant regions that carry no mutations. Only 6 or 7 people who got AZD1222 tested seropositive at baseline. When two AZD1222 doses had been given, Spike-specific TCR breadth and depth rose. Donors skewed white British and female; clonal diversity was possibly underestimated.

Sequenced material: peripheral blood, taken on day 0 of AZD1222 vaccination. The chain carries TRBV12-3 or TRBV12-4 and TRBJ2-7; D is possibly TRBD1 (5 bases). This clonotype originated in an adult in good health. Here the CDR3 DNA reads TGTGCCAGCAGCTCAGGGCCCGAGCAGTACTTC. The encoded protein is CASSSGPEQYF.